This TCR beta chain was obtained from a study of shared clonotypes between healthy human individuals. The germline gives CDR1 SGHRS, CDR2 YFSETQ. This CDR3 contains 16 residues. V lost 3 bases and J lost 1, with 16 bases in between. Profiled with immunoSEQ multiplex PCR; TCRdb holds only in-frame clones, not every one. This table has around 2.1 million clones, approximately 94% appearing once. The V call is TRBV5-1, the J call TRBJ1-1; TRBD1 is a possible D gene (6 bases). The sample taken for sequencing was naive CD4+ T cells sorted from blood. Subset indicated: CD45RA+ positively selected. The clonotype originates from a man aged 18 to 30 in good health. CDR3 amino acids: CASSSGGAGRNTEAFF. Written as DNA, the CDR3 is TGCGCCAGCAGCTCCGGGGGGGCAGGGAGGAACACTGAAGCTTTCTTT.